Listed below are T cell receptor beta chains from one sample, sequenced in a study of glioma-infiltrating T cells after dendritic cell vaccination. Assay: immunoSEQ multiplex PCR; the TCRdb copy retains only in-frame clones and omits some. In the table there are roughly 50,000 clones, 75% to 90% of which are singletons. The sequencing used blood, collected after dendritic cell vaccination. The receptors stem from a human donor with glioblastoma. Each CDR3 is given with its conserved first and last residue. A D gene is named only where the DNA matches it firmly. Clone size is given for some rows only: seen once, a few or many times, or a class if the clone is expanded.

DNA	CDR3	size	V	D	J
TGTGCCAGCAGCGTAGTGGCTAGCGGGAGATTGAACGGGGAGCTGTTTTTT	CASSVVASGRLNGELFF	few	TRBV9	TRBD2	TRBJ2-2
TGTGCCATCAGGGGACAGGGAGAGCCTAATGAAAAACTGTTTTTT	CAIRGQGEPNEKLFF	.	TRBV10-3	TRBD1	TRBJ1-4
TGTGCCAGAAGCTTGGACCCGGGACTAGCGGGAGTTGGCACCGGGGAGCTGTTTTTT	CARSLDPGLAGVGTGELFF	.	TRBV7-5	.	TRBJ2-2
TGTGCCACCAATCCCTTAGCGGGAGCCAGCTCCTACAATGAGCAGTTCTTC	CATNPLAGASSYNEQFF	.	TRBV10-3	TRBD2	TRBJ2-1
TGTGCCAGCAGCTCCTCGGGACACGGAAACACCATATATTTT	CASSSSGHGNTIYF	few	TRBV7-9	.	TRBJ1-3
TGCGCCAGCAGGTTGACGCCGGGACAGGGGTCGGAGACCCAGTACTTC	CASRLTPGQGSETQYF	.	TRBV5-1	TRBD1	TRBJ2-5
TGTGCCAGCAGCGATCTGCTTGACAGGGCCTATGAAAAACTGTTTTTT	CASSDLLDRAYEKLFF	.	TRBV4-2	TRBD1	TRBJ1-4
TGTGCCAGCAGCGATCAGGGTCCGGCGAACACTGAAGCTTTCTTT	CASSDQGPANTEAFF	.	TRBV7-2	.	TRBJ1-1
TGCGCCAGCAGCTTGGGGGGACAGGGAAACACCATATATTTT	CASSLGGQGNTIYF	.	TRBV5-1	TRBD1	TRBJ1-3
TGCAGCGTTGACGCGGGGCATAACTCCTTGAACACTGAAGCTTTCTTT	CSVDAGHNSLNTEAFF	.	TRBV29-1	.	TRBJ1-1
TGTGCCACCAGCAGCAGTGGAGTCGGTGAGCAGTTCTTC	CATSSSGVGEQFF	.	TRBV15	.	TRBJ2-1
TGTGCCATCAGTGGTACGACAGGGGGGTACGAGCAGTACTTC	CAISGTTGGYEQYF	few	TRBV10-3	TRBD1	TRBJ2-7
TGTGCCAGCAGGCTCAGCGGGGGCCTAGCCAAAAACATTCAGTACTTC	CASRLSGGLAKNIQYF	.	TRBV27	TRBD2	TRBJ2-4
TGTGCCAGCAGTTACCCAGGGACAGGGACAAGGAATGAGCAGTTCTTC	CASSYPGTGTRNEQFF	.	TRBV6-5	TRBD1	TRBJ2-1
TGTGCCAGCAGCCCAGGGGGCTACTCTGGAAACACCATATATTTT	CASSPGGYSGNTIYF	.	TRBV7-9	TRBD1	TRBJ1-3
TGTGCCAGCAGCTGGGACAGCAAGACAGATACGCAGTATTTT	CASSWDSKTDTQYF	.	TRBV7-9	TRBD1	TRBJ2-3
TGCAGTGCACCACTAGCTAGTGAGCAGTTCTTC	CSAPLASEQFF	.	TRBV20-1	.	TRBJ2-1
TGTGCCAGCACCAAAACCAGGCCGCAATACGAGCAGTACTTC	CASTKTRPQYEQYF	.	TRBV7-2	.	TRBJ2-7
TGCGCCAGCAGCGGGCGGGACAGGGGGGACTATGGCTACACCTTC	CASSGRDRGDYGYTF	.	TRBV5-1	TRBD1	TRBJ1-2
TGCGCCAGCAGCTTGGAGTTAGGGACTTACTCTGGAAACACCATATATTTT	CASSLELGTYSGNTIYF	.	TRBV5-1	.	TRBJ1-3
TGTGCCACCGCAGCTCCTAGCGGGAGTTACAATGAGCAGTTCTTC	CATAAPSGSYNEQFF	.	TRBV10-3	TRBD2	TRBJ2-1
TGTGCCAGCCGACGGGAACCGGAGGGCGGGCAGTTCTTC	CASRREPEGGQFF	.	TRBV7-3	.	TRBJ2-1
TGTGCCAGCAGCTTAAAGCCGTCTTTGAGGGGGTCCTACGAGCAGTACTTC	CASSLKPSLRGSYEQYF	.	TRBV7-3	.	TRBJ2-7
TGCGCCAGCAGCCAGGAGAGGGCTTTCGGGTACAATGAGCAGTTCTTC	CASSQERAFGYNEQFF	.	TRBV4-1	.	TRBJ2-1
TGTGCCAGCAGCCTTGGACAGGGCTTGAGGGAGACCCAGTACTTC	CASSLGQGLRETQYF	.	TRBV7-3	TRBD1	TRBJ2-5
TGTGCCAGCAGCCGGGGGGGAGAGCCTACTGGAAACACCATATATTTT	CASSRGGEPTGNTIYF	few	TRBV6-6	.	TRBJ1-3
TGTGCCAGCGGGGGAGGTGGACTGGTCGATGAGCAGTTCTTC	CASGGGGLVDEQFF	.	TRBV28	.	TRBJ2-1
TGTGCCAGCACAAACAGGGGTCGGACTGAAGCTTTCTTT	CASTNRGRTEAFF	once	TRBV11-2	TRBD1	TRBJ1-1
TGCGCCAGCAGCCCGTATCATTTGGGAGGGCCCTACGAGCAGTACTTC	CASSPYHLGGPYEQYF	.	TRBV4-1	TRBD2	TRBJ2-7
TGCGCCAGCAGCTTGGCCTCAGGCACAGATACGCAGTATTTT	CASSLASGTDTQYF	.	TRBV5-1	.	TRBJ2-3
TGCAGCGCTGTCCGAGGGGGATCCTACAATGAGCAGTTCTTC	CSAVRGGSYNEQFF	.	TRBV29-1	.	TRBJ2-1
TGTGCCAGTAGTCCTTACAGAAGCAATCAGCCCCAGCATTTT	CASSPYRSNQPQHF	.	TRBV19	.	TRBJ1-5
TGTGCCAGCAGCACCGGGACTAGCTCCTACAATGAGCAGTTCTTC	CASSTGTSSYNEQFF	.	TRBV7-9	TRBD2	TRBJ2-1
TGTGCCAGTAGTATTGCGGGGGACACTGAAGCTTTCTTT	CASSIAGDTEAFF	few	TRBV19	.	TRBJ1-1
TGTGCCAGCAGCCCAGGGGGCTGGGACACTGAAGCTTTCTTT	CASSPGGWDTEAFF	few	TRBV28	TRBD1	TRBJ1-1
TGTGCCAGCAGCCACGGTTCGAACACCGGGGAGCTGTTTTTT	CASSHGSNTGELFF	.	TRBV16	.	TRBJ2-2
TGTGCCAGCGCGGGGGGATACGAGCAGTACTTC	CASAGGYEQYF	.	TRBV6-5	TRBD2	TRBJ2-7
TGCAGTGTTGATAGTATAGGGGAAAACACCGGGGAGCTGTTTTTT	CSVDSIGENTGELFF	.	TRBV29-1	.	TRBJ2-2
TGTGCCAGCAGCCCCCTAGATACGCAGTATTTT	CASSPLDTQYF	.	TRBV7-9	.	TRBJ2-3
TGTGCCAGCAGTTTCTCGTCCCGGGACTATCTCACCTACGAGCAGTACTTC	CASSFSSRDYLTYEQYF	.	TRBV27	TRBD2	TRBJ2-7
TGTGCCAGTAGTAAGGACTACGAGAGGGCTTTCTTT	CASSKDYERAFF	.	TRBV19	.	TRBJ1-1
TGTGCCAGTAGTATCGTTTCCGGCAATCAGCCCCAGCATTTT	CASSIVSGNQPQHF	.	TRBV19	.	TRBJ1-5
TGTGCCAGCAGTTTATTGACAGGGGTGGCGGTTGCCCAAGAGACCCAGTACTTC	CASSLLTGVAVAQETQYF	.	TRBV28	TRBD1	TRBJ2-5
TGTGCCAGCAGTCCGCCGGGACACCTCGCCCCCTACGAGCAGTACTTC	CASSPPGHLAPYEQYF	.	TRBV27	.	TRBJ2-7
TGTGCCAGCAGTGATAAAAGGGGTTTGGTGAACACTGAAGCTTTCTTT	CASSDKRGLVNTEAFF	.	TRBV6-1	.	TRBJ1-1
TGTGCCTGGAGTGGGACAGGGGCCCAGGGCAATGAGCAGTTCTTC	CAWSGTGAQGNEQFF	.	TRBV30	TRBD1	TRBJ2-1
TGTGCCAGCAGCTCACCCGGGACTAGGGGCAATGAGCAGTTCTTC	CASSSPGTRGNEQFF	.	TRBV7-2	TRBD2	TRBJ2-1
TGTGCCGTCGAACAGGGGGCCGTTAGCTCTGGAAACACCATATATTTT	CAVEQGAVSSGNTIYF	few	TRBV10-3	TRBD1	TRBJ1-3
TGTGCCCCCCGCCGTCAAGAGGGAGGCGGCGACTATGGCTACACCTTC	CAPRRQEGGGDYGYTF	.	TRBV10-3	.	TRBJ1-2
TGTGCCAGCAGCCCTAGGAATGAGCAGTTCTTC	CASSPRNEQFF	.	TRBV5-8	.	TRBJ2-1
TGTGCCAGCAGTCCCGACAGGGTCTATGGCTACACCTTC	CASSPDRVYGYTF	.	TRBV2	TRBD1	TRBJ1-2
TGTGCCAGCAGAAAGACTAGCGGGAACACAGATACGCAGTATTTT	CASRKTSGNTDTQYF	once	TRBV6-5	TRBD2	TRBJ2-3
TGTGCCAGCTCACCACCGGCCTTCGTTCTAGCTTTCTTT	CASSPPAFVLAFF	.	TRBV18	.	TRBJ1-1
TGTGCCAGCAGTCGGCCGCGGAATGAGCAGTTCTTC	CASSRPRNEQFF	.	TRBV6-6	.	TRBJ2-1